This TCR beta chain was sequenced in a study of T cell changes during pregnancy in multiple sclerosis (dated by TCRdb to between 2018 and 2020). Looking at the study overall: The study looked at changes in the T cell repertoire across pregnancy in women with multiple sclerosis.

The germline V gene yields MDHEN for CDR1 and SYDVKM for CDR2. Trimming leaves V shorter by 5 bases and J shorter by 5 bases, with the junction holding 14 bases beyond the gene matches. The CDR3 covers 16 residues, taking in both the cysteine and the phenylalanine. Just CDR3 DNA is preserved here, 48 bases in frame from base 1. Libraries came from the immunoSEQ multiplex PCR assay. Drawn from immuneACCESS, this table holds only the in-frame rearrangements with V and J called that TCRdb kept. Clones are partly lost; checked studies trace under half to an unresolved V gene and leave the rest unexplained. The sample profile shows under 100,000 clones; roughly 95% of them were found once. The ten largest clones capture 0.85% to 1.3% of the sample. A note on this clone: There is no known antigen for this receptor. Base quality data are lacking; no much larger clone is found one base away.

This specimen was peripheral blood, taken in the second trimester of pregnancy. The V gene is TRBV28 and the J gene is TRBJ1-2, with TRBD1 matching 7 junction bases. This TCR came from a female donor with multiple sclerosis, enrolled in a pregnancy study. The sequence in DNA is TGTGCCAGCAGTATTAGACAGGGTGGAGAATCTTATGGCTACACCTTC. Protein translation: CASSIRQGGESYGYTF.